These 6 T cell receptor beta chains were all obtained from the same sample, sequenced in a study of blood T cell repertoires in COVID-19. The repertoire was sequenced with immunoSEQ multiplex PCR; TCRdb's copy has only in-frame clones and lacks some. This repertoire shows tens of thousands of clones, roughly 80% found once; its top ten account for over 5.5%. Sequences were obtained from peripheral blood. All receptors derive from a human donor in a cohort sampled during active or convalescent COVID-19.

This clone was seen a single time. In DNA form, the CDR3 reads TGTGCCAGCAGCTCTACAGGACCGGAGTATGCTTTCTTT. It specifies CASSSTGPEYAFF. The chain joins TRBV9 to TRBJ1-1; the D gene is possibly TRBD1 (5 bases). From germline, CDR1 is SGDLS and CDR2 YYNGEE. The CDR3 length is 13 residues. Trimming took off 4 bases at V and 11 bases at J, with 18 bases between the two ends.

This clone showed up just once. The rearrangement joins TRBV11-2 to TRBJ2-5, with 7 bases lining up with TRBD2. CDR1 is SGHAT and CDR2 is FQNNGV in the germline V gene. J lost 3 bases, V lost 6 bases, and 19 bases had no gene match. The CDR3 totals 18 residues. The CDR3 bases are TGTGCCAGCAGTAATAGGGTTGGTTCTAGCGGTTTTAAAGAGACCCAGTACTTC. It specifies CASSNRVGSSGFKETQYF. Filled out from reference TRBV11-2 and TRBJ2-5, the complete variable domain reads EAGVAQSPRYKIIEKRQSVAFWCNPISGHATLYWYQQILGQGPKLLIQFQNNGVVDDSQLPKDRFSAERLKGVDSTLKIQPAKLEDSAVYLCASSNRVGSSGFKETQYFGPGTRLLVL.

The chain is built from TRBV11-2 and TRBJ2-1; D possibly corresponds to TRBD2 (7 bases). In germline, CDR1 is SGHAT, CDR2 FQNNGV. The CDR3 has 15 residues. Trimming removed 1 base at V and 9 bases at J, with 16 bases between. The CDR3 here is CASSLGWAGAIEQFF. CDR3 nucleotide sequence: TGTGCCAGCAGCTTAGGATGGGCGGGGGCGATTGAGCAGTTCTTC.

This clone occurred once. The CDR3 DNA is TGTGCCAGTAAAAGTGGCGGTACGGAGACTGAAGCTTTCTTT. Protein product: CASKSGGTETEAFF. The chain employs TRBV19 and TRBJ1-1; D is unclear. Germline loops: CDR1 LNHDA, CDR2 SQIVND (reference sequence). This CDR3 is 14 amino acids long. V was cut by 7 bases and J by 5 bases, with 17 bases left in between.

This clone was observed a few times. CDR3 region: CASSSTGQNTDTQYF. CDR3 nucleotides: TGCGCCAGCAGCTCGACGGGACAGAACACAGATACGCAGTATTTT. The chain is built from TRBV5-1 and TRBJ2-3; 7 bases are a match to TRBD1. The CDR3 runs 15 residues. Trimming cost V 3 bases and J 2 bases; bases outside gene matches: 6. CDR1 and CDR2 from the germline V gene are SGHRS and YFSETQ.

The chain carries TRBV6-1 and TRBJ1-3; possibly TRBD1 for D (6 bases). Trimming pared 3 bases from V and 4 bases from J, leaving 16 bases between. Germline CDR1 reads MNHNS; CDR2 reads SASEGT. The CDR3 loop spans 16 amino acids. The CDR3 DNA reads TGTGCCAGCAGTGAGCATTACAGGGCGGAAGGAAACACCATATATTTT. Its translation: CASSEHYRAEGNTIYF.